The 2 T cell receptor delta chains listed next were all sequenced from one sample in a study of gamma-delta T cells after stem cell transplantation. TCRdb re-called the RT-PCR reads through CATT. The sample carries 550 to 800 delta-chain clones, more than 4.5% recorded once. Sequencing was carried out using gamma-delta T cells. Receptors were obtained from a human donor. It is not recorded whose cells these are; they may come from a transplant donor.

Remarks on this clone: This likely traces to a read error, being one base from a far larger clone. Other DNA sequences in the sample encode the same CDR3. The rearrangement links TRDV2 to TRDJ1; 7 bases map to TRDD3. CDR1 is GEAIGNYY, CDR2 EKD, per germline. CDR3 length: 18 amino acids. V was pared by 0 bases and J by 1 base, with 13 bases of the junction left unmatched. The CDR3 region has the DNA TGTGCCTGTGACACCGTCGGTACTGGAGGATACGCCACCGATAAACTCATCTTT. Protein product: CACDTVGTGGYATDKLIF.

This clone has only a few counts. This sequence is one base from a far larger clone and is likely a read error. This sample also contains other DNA sequences that code for the same CDR3. The chain links TRDV2 to TRDJ1; 11 positions agree with TRDD3. Germline CDR1 GEAIGNYY, CDR2 EKD. CDR3 length equals 18 residues. The junction had 21 bases not matched to a gene; V was cut back by 3 bases and J by 10 bases. CDR3: CACDRLLLGDSPRKRLIF. Here the CDR3 DNA reads TGTGCCTGTGACCGACTCTTACTGGGGGATAGCCCTAGGAAGAGACTCATCTTT.